The clone carrying this T cell receptor (beta chain) is categorized as medium-sized. Each cDNA molecule in the library carried unique molecular identifiers. Each CDR3 protein is one row after TCRdb ran MiXCR on the 5' RACE reads. The sample holds under 100,000 distinct CDR3 sequences, around 15% seen once. The record originates from a study of human T cells and chemical hapten exposure. Whole blood, unfractionated, served as the material for total RNA extraction. This clonotype was sampled from a female donor in good health.

CDR3 loop: CSVERMNTEAFF. The CDR3 DNA follows: TGCAGCGTTGAACGAATGAACACTGAAGCTTTCTTT. The rearrangement joins TRBV29-1 to TRBJ1-1; D ambiguous. Trimming took 2 bases from V and 0 from J, leaving 4 bases between them. Per germline, CDR1 SQVTM and CDR2 ANQGSEA. CDR3 length: 12 residues.